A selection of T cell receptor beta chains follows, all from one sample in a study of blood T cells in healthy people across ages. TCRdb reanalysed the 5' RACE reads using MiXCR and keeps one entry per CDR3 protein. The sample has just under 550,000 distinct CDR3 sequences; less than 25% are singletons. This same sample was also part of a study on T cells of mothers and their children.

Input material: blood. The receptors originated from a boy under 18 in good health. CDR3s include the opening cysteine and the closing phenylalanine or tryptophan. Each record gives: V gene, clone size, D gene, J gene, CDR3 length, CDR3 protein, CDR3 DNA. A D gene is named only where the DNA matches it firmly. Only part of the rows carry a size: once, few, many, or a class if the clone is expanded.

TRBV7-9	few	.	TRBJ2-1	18	CASSLESLSSGRSYEQFF	TGTGCCAGCAGCTTAGAATCCCTCTCATCCGGGAGAAGCTATGAGCAGTTCTTC
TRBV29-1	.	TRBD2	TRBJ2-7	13	CSVISGRDYEQYF	TGCAGCGTTATTAGCGGGAGGGACTACGAGCAGTACTTC
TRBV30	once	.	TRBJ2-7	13	CAWSVRGAHEQYF	TGTGCCTGGAGTGTACGGGGGGCCCACGAGCAGTACTTC
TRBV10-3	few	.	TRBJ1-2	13	CAISEESGYGHTF	TGTGCCATCAGTGAGGAGTCAGGCTATGGCCACACCTTC
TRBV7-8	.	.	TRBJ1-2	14	CASSLAVRADGYTF	TGTGCCAGCAGCTTAGCAGTCCGGGCGGATGGCTACACCTTC
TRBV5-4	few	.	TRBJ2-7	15	CASSFSGPSSYEQYF	TGTGCCAGCAGCTTTAGCGGTCCGAGCTCCTACGAGCAGTACTTC
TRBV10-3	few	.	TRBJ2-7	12	CAIGGVSYEQYF	TGTGCCATCGGTGGAGTATCCTACGAGCAGTACTTC
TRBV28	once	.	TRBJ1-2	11	CASMAGSGYTF	TGTGCCAGCATGGCGGGTTCTGGCTACACCTTC
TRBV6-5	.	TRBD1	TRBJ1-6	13	CASGQVPNSPLHF	TGTGCCAGCGGACAGGTGCCTAATTCACCCCTCCACTTT
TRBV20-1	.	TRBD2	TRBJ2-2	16	CSARDVTSGDTGELFF	TGCAGTGCTAGAGATGTGACTAGCGGGGACACCGGGGAGCTGTTTTTT
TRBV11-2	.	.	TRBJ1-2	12	CASSLIYYGYTF	TGTGCCAGCAGCTTAATTTACTATGGCTACACCTTC
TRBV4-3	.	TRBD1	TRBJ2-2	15	CASSQGTGNAGELFF	TGCGCCAGCAGCCAAGGGACAGGGAACGCCGGGGAGCTGTTTTTT
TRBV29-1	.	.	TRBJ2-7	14	CSVAGAQVGDEQYF	TGCAGCGTGGCCGGAGCGCAAGTTGGGGACGAGCAGTACTTC
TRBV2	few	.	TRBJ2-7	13	CASSEPMSYEQYF	TGTGCCAGCAGTGAGCCGATGTCCTACGAGCAGTACTTC
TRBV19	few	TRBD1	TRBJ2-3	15	CASSRQGVSTDTQYF	TGTGCCAGCAGCCGACAGGGGGTTAGCACAGATACGCAGTATTTT
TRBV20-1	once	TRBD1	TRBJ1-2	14	CSAISTGELDGYTF	TGCAGTGCTATATCTACAGGGGAACTTGATGGCTACACCTTC
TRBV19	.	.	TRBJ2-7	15	CASSLAGGGTYEQYF	TGTGCCAGTAGCCTTGCCGGAGGGGGTACCTACGAGCAGTACTTC
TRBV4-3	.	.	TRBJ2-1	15	CASSQLALKNNEQFF	TGCGCCAGCAGCCAGCTAGCCCTGAAAAACAATGAGCAGTTCTTC
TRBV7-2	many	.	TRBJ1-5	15	CASSLGGHSNQPQHF	TGTGCCAGCAGCTTAGGCGGACATAGCAATCAGCCCCAGCATTTT
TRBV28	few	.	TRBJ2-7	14	CASSFTPGYYEQYF	TGTGCCAGCAGTTTCACGCCAGGGTACTACGAGCAGTACTTC
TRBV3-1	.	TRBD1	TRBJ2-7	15	CASSQHRDRIYEQYF	TGTGCCAGCAGCCAACACCGGGACAGAATCTACGAGCAGTACTTC
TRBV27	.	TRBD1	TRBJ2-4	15	CASRLTGVAKNIQYF	TGTGCCAGCAGATTAACAGGGGTAGCCAAAAACATTCAGTACTTC